Listed here is a single T cell receptor (beta chain). Its antigen remains unidentified. This record comes from a study of beta chain features in type 1 diabetes. Notes on the study in general: All four CD4+ subsets from Type 1 diabetes patients carried moderately but significantly shorter TCRB CDR3s. VDJ junctions from patients with type 1 diabetes contained fewer insertions and more deletions.

CDR3 length equals 14 residues. CDR1 and CDR2 (germline): SGHDT, YYEEEE. V dropped 0 bases and J dropped 0 bases, with 6 bases sitting between them. Populations isolated by sorting all had purity greater than 95%. TCRB transcripts that were expressed got sequenced, as all of the isolated RNA had been reverse transcribed. Produced via immunoSEQ multiplex PCR; TCRdb's table is partial and in-frame only. The sample has 11,000 to 15,000 clones; more than 55% are singletons. The clonotype originates from a woman aged 18-30 years with type 1 diabetes. The chain couples TRBV5-6 to TRBJ1-2; no clear D gene. Sequencing was carried out using stem cell memory CD4+ T cells from blood. The CDR3 loop reads CASSLGRSNYGYTF. The CDR3 DNA reads as TGTGCCAGCAGCTTGGGGCGGTCTAACTATGGCTACACCTTC.